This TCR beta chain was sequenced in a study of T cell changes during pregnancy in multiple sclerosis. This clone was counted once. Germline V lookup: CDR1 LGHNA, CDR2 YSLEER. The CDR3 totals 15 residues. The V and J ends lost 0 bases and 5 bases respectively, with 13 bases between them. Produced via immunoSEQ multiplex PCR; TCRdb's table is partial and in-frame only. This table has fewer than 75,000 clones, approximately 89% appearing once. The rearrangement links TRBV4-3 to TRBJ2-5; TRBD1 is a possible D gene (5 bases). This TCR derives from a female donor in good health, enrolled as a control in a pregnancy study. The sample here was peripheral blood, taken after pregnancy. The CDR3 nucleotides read TGCGCCAGCAGCCAAGAGGGGCGCATAGAGGAGACCCAGTACTTC. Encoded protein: CASSQEGRIEETQYF.